This passage covers 10 T cell receptor beta chains from one sample sequenced in a study of cytomegalovirus exposure and HLA in healthy donors. Libraries were prepared by immunoSEQ multiplex PCR; TCRdb keeps only in-frame clonotypes and omits some of them. The sample contains approximately 82,000 clones, 85% to 95% of which appear only once. Sequenced sample: PBMCs. The source is a woman between 18 and 29 years old in good health and CMV-seronegative.

The V and J genes are TRBV5-1 and TRBJ2-1; 7 bases map to TRBD2. After removal of 2 bases from V and 7 bases from J, the junction contained 9 bases not matched to a gene. This CDR3 is built from 15 residues. Germline values: CDR1 SGHRS, CDR2 YFSETQ. The CDR3 DNA reads as TGCGCCAGCAGCTTAGGCGGGAGAGTTTCGAATGAGCAGTTCTTC. As protein: CASSLGGRVSNEQFF.

This clone has only one observation. J is TRBJ2-1 and V is TRBV7-2, with 14 bases matching TRBD2. The V gene end was trimmed by 7 bases and the J gene end by 10 bases; junction bases not matched to a gene: 9. CDR1 and CDR2 (germline): SGHTA, FQGNSA. This CDR3 region has 15 residues. The CDR3 reads CASILTSGGAREQFF. CDR3 DNA: TGTGCCAGCATCCTGACTAGCGGGGGGGCCCGGGAGCAGTTCTTC.

V and J are TRBV18 and TRBJ2-5, with 11 nucleotides matching TRBD2. The CDR3 has 17 residues. Unmatched junction bases numbered 9, after V lost 6 bases and J lost 0 bases. Germline V gives CDR1 KGHSH, CDR2 LQKENI. The CDR3 bases are TGTGCCAGCTCGTTCGGGACTAGCGGTTCCAACCAAGAGACCCAGTACTTC. It yields the protein CASSFGTSGSNQETQYF. Variable domain in full (rest from reference TRBV18 and TRBJ2-5): NAGVMQNPRHLVRRRGQEARLRCSPMKGHSHVYWYRQLPEEGLKFMVYLQKENIIDESGMPKERFSAEFPKEGPSILRIQQVVRGDSAAYFCASSFGTSGSNQETQYFGPGTRLLVL.

This chain connects TRBV14 to TRBJ2-3, with D maybe TRBD2 (7 bases). CDR3 length equals 16 residues. The V end lost 4 bases, the J end lost 11 bases, and 25 bases lay between the germline ends. The germline CDR1 and CDR2 sequences are SGHDN and FVKESK. DNA of the CDR3: TGTGCCAGCAGCCCTGCTGGGGCGGGGGCCCGCAGGGAGCAGTATTTT. Residues: CASSPAGAGARREQYF. Supplemented by reference TRBV14 and TRBJ2-3, the full variable domain reads EAGVTQFPSHSVIEKGQTVTLRCDPISGHDNLYWYRRVMGKEIKFLLHFVKESKQDESGMPNNRFLAERTGGTYSTLKVQPAELEDSGVYFCASSPAGAGARREQYFGPGTRLTVL.

The table lists this clone with a few counts. The chain carries TRBV5-5 and TRBJ1-1, with TRBD1 as a possible D gene (5 bases). CDR3 length: 15 residues. The germline gives CDR1 SGHKS, CDR2 YYEKEE (reference sequence). V lost 0 bases and J lost 4, with 13 bases in between. Here the CDR3 DNA reads TGTGCCAGCAGCTTGGTAGGGGATTGGAGCACTGAAGCTTTCTTT. This codes for CASSLVGDWSTEAFF.

The genes are TRBV7-9 and TRBJ2-5; TRBD2 agrees at 7 bases. V was clipped by 1 base and J by 1 base; unmatched bases: 6. Germline lookup yields CDR1 SEHNR and CDR2 FQNEAQ (reference sequence). This CDR3 has 16 residues. The CDR3 nucleotides read TGTGCCAGCAGCTTAGTTGGGGGGGAAGTCCAAGAGACCCAGTACTTC. It is translated as CASSLVGGEVQETQYF. The entire variable domain, with the rest obtained from reference TRBV7-9 and TRBJ2-5, is as follows: DTGVSQNPRHKITKRGQNVTFRCDPISEHNRLYWYRQTLGQGPEFLTYFQNEAQLEKSRLLSDRFSAERPKGSFSTLEIQRTEQGDSAMYLCASSLVGGEVQETQYFGPGTRLLVL.

The V call is TRBV19, the J call TRBJ2-7, with 8 nucleotides matching TRBD1. The CDR3 has 13 amino acids. Germline-derived CDR1 and CDR2 are LNHDA and SQIVND (reference sequence). V dropped 8 bases and J dropped 4; count of bases not matched to a gene: 7. The CDR3 coding sequence is TGTGCCAGTTCTCGGACAGGGACGTACGAGCAGTACTTC. Protein: CASSRTGTYEQYF.

The J gene is TRBJ2-3, the V gene TRBV19, with D possibly matching TRBD2 (6 bases). Per germline, CDR1 LNHDA and CDR2 SQIVND (reference sequence). The CDR3 is made up of 14 amino acids. V lost 7 bases and J lost 3, with 14 bases in between. The CDR3 loop reads CASTGDDVTDTQYF. CDR3 bases: TGTGCCAGTACGGGGGACGATGTAACAGATACGCAGTATTTT.

The chain carries TRBV6-5 and TRBJ2-7; D might be TRBD2 (6 bases). CDR1 MNHEY and CDR2 SVGAGI come from the germline V gene. The CDR3 covers 15 residues. Trimming left V 0 bases short and J 0 bases short, with 9 bases between. CDR3 coding DNA: TGTGCCAGCAGTTACTCGCGGGGTTTCTCCTACGAGCAGTACTTC. Its protein is CASSYSRGFSYEQYF.

This sequence joins TRBV4-3 and TRBJ1-6; 9 nucleotides line up with TRBD1. The V and J ends lost 0 bases and 10 bases, in that order; junction bases with no gene match: 7. Germline assignment: CDR1 LGHNA and CDR2 YSLEER. The CDR3 has 16 amino acids. The chain's CDR3 is CASSQDEGQGRSPLHF. In DNA form, the CDR3 reads TGCGCCAGCAGCCAAGATGAGGGACAGGGACGCTCACCCCTCCACTTT.